This TCR beta chain is drawn from a study of blood T cells in healthy people across ages. Looked up from germline, CDR1 is SGHTA and CDR2 is FQGNSA. CDR3 length equals 13 residues. This clonotype has just a few counts. Together with a sample-barcoded 5' primer, a J-beta primer mix was included in a second PCR lasting about 6 to 12 cycles. One entry per CDR3 protein results from TCRdb running MiXCR on the 5' RACE reads. This sample has 550,000 to 650,000 distinct CDR3 sequences; roughly a quarter occur once, and the top ten carry over 3.5%. These sequences were also reported in another study, on T cells of mothers and their children. As that report states: The second PCR used the M1S primer, and this primer added sample barcodes and 2-4 random nucleotides.

The chain combines TRBV7-2 with TRBJ2-5; D not certain. The J call may be in error: the DNA end matches TRBJ2-7 better. Input material: blood. This receptor was obtained from a boy under 10 years old in good health. CDR3 coding DNA: TGTGCCAGCAGCTTAGCGGTCATCTACGAGCAGTACTTC. It specifies CASSLAVIYEQYF.